This is a list of T cell receptor beta chains from one sample in a study of cytomegalovirus exposure and HLA in healthy donors. Clones were read by immunoSEQ multiplex PCR, and TCRdb kept only the in-frame ones, dropping some. The sample includes 100,000 to 150,000 clones, 77% seen only once; the top ten take approximately 5.5%. Sequencing input: PBMCs. These receptors were obtained from a young man in good health and CMV-seropositive. CDR3s include the opening cysteine and the closing phenylalanine or tryptophan. The D gene is left open where the match is weak. Part of the rows lack a size; the others show once, few, many or a class for expanded clones.

>TRBJ1-1|.|TRBV9|TRBD1
CASSAETGMNTEAFF
TGTGCCAGCAGCGCCGAGACAGGGATGAACACTGAAGCTTTCTTT
>TRBJ1-5|.|TRBV4-1|.
CASSRTLYSNQPQHF
TGCGCCAGCAGCCGGACACTTTATAGCAATCAGCCCCAGCATTTT
>TRBJ1-3|.|TRBV6-6|.
CASSKLMSSGNTIYF
TGTGCCAGCAGTAAATTGATGAGCTCTGGAAACACCATATATTTT
>TRBJ2-1|.|TRBV7-9|TRBD1
CASSLERGTGAYNEQFF
TGTGCCAGCAGCTTAGAGAGGGGGACAGGGGCCTACAATGAGCAGTTCTTC
>TRBJ2-2|.|TRBV5-1|.
CASSTGTANTGELFF
TGCGCCAGCAGCACCGGGACTGCGAACACCGGGGAGCTGTTTTTT
>TRBJ1-3|.|TRBV7-9|.
CASSLALLGASGNTIYF
TGTGCCAGCAGCTTAGCTCTTTTGGGGGCGAGTGGAAACACCATATATTTT
>TRBJ2-1|.|TRBV9|TRBD2
CASSAILAAYNEQFF
TGTGCCAGCAGCGCAATCCTAGCGGCCTACAATGAGCAGTTCTTC
>TRBJ1-4|.|TRBV13|.
CASSLGTANEKLFF
TGTGCCAGCAGCTTAGGGACTGCCAATGAAAAACTGTTTTTT
>TRBJ1-1|.|TRBV7-2|.
CASSFLGSGRDNTEAFF
TGTGCCAGCAGCTTTCTCGGGTCAGGGCGAGATAACACTGAAGCTTTCTTT
>TRBJ1-1|.|TRBV7-9|.
CASSLERGTNTEAFF
TGTGCCAGCAGCTTAGAAAGAGGGACAAACACTGAAGCTTTCTTT
>TRBJ1-6|.|TRBV6-1|TRBD1
CASAGTGGSPLHF
TGTGCCTCTGCCGGGACAGGGGGCTCACCCCTCCACTTT
>TRBJ1-1|once|TRBV4-1|TRBD1
CASSQGLPGQGVAEAFF
TGCGCCAGCAGCCAAGGGCTCCCGGGACAGGGGGTAGCTGAAGCTTTCTTT
>TRBJ1-1|.|TRBV28|.
CASTQGQWAEMNTEAFF
TGTGCCAGCACCCAAGGACAGTGGGCTGAAATGAACACTGAAGCTTTCTTT
>TRBJ2-1|.|TRBV27|.
CASSSPPRNNEQFF
TGTGCCAGCAGTTCCCCGCCGCGCAACAATGAGCAGTTCTTC
>TRBJ1-5|.|TRBV29-1|.
CSVALTLDQPQHF
TGCAGCGTTGCGTTGACATTAGATCAGCCCCAGCATTTT
>TRBJ1-4|.|TRBV19|.
CASSIYGGEKLFF
TGTGCCAGTAGTATCTATGGGGGCGAAAAACTGTTTTTT
>TRBJ2-1|.|TRBV5-1|TRBD2
CASSLTGLGGNEQFF
TGCGCCAGCAGCTTGACGGGACTAGGGGGCAATGAGCAGTTCTTC
>TRBJ1-2|.|TRBV10-1|TRBD1
CASSVGTGGYGYTF
TGCGCCAGCAGTGTTGGGACAGGGGGCTATGGCTACACCTTC
>TRBJ2-7|once|TRBV2|TRBD1
CASQPDRGPYEQYF
TGTGCCAGTCAACCGGACAGGGGCCCCTACGAGCAGTACTTC
>TRBJ1-4|.|TRBV11-2|.
CASSLVSQDSGKLFF
TGTGCCAGCAGCTTAGTTAGCCAGGACAGTGGAAAACTGTTTTTT
>TRBJ2-5|.|TRBV11-2|.
CASSFGALQETQYF
TGTGCCAGCAGCTTTGGGGCACTTCAAGAGACCCAGTACTTC
>TRBJ2-4|.|TRBV18|.
CASSPLYSLAKNIQYF
TGTGCCAGCTCACCCCTCTACTCTTTAGCCAAAAACATTCAGTACTTC
>TRBJ2-7|few|TRBV11-3|TRBD2
CASSLSGLAGDEQYF
TGTGCCAGCAGCTTATCGGGACTAGCGGGAGACGAGCAGTACTTC
>TRBJ2-1|once|TRBV23-1|TRBD1
CASRTGRNEQFF
TGCGCCAGCAGGACAGGGCGCAATGAGCAGTTCTTC
>TRBJ2-1|once|TRBV5-1|TRBD1
CASSSGTVGNNEQFF
TGCGCCAGCAGCTCCGGGACAGTGGGCAACAATGAGCAGTTCTTC
>TRBJ2-1|.|TRBV7-2|TRBD2
CASSLGGLAGIHNEQFF
TGTGCCAGCAGCTTAGGGGGACTAGCGGGGATCCACAATGAGCAGTTCTTC
>TRBJ2-1|.|TRBV5-6|.
CASSSPLRGISYNEQFF
TGTGCCAGCAGCTCCCCTCTGAGGGGGATCTCCTACAATGAGCAGTTCTTC
>TRBJ1-1|.|TRBV6-5|.
CASSYGGYTEAFF
TGTGCCAGCAGTTACGGAGGATACACTGAAGCTTTCTTT
>TRBJ1-1|.|TRBV5-6|.
CASSPWTRMNTEAFF
TGTGCCAGCAGCCCGTGGACACGAATGAACACTGAAGCTTTCTTT
>TRBJ1-1|.|TRBV6-1|.
CASRVTGYTEAFF
TGTGCCAGCAGGGTCACAGGGTACACTGAAGCTTTCTTT
>TRBJ2-7|few|TRBV29-1|TRBD1
CSAQAGTGRGYEQYF
TGCAGCGCTCAAGCAGGGACAGGGAGGGGCTACGAGCAGTACTTC